This note documents a single TCR beta chain sequence. Its antigen is not identified. V shed 5 bases and J 10 bases; nucleotides not matched to a gene: 6. The CDR3 runs 13 residues. CDR1 and CDR2 (germline): MNHEY, SVGAGI. Alongside a J-beta primer mix, a sample-barcoded 5' primer served in a second PCR lasting roughly 6 to 11 cycles. Each sample yielded at least 3 million CDR3-containing paired-end reads. TCRdb used MiXCR to reprocess the 5' RACE reads, holding one entry per CDR3 protein. This sample has roughly 1,800,000 distinct CDR3 sequences; around 50% occur once, and the top ten carry over 2%. This sample was taken from a study of blood T cells in healthy people across ages. Study results and limitations: Investigators treated diversity estimates from one million T cells as underestimates. What prevented conclusive comparison of naive and antigen-experienced cells was that PBMCs were unsorted.

This sequence joins TRBV6-5 and TRBJ2-1; 9 bases line up with TRBD2. The sequencing input was blood. The receptor was isolated from a middle-aged woman in good health. The DNA for the CDR3 is TGTGCCAGCAGTACCGGGACTAGCACCGAGCAGTTCTTC. This codes for CASSTGTSTEQFF.